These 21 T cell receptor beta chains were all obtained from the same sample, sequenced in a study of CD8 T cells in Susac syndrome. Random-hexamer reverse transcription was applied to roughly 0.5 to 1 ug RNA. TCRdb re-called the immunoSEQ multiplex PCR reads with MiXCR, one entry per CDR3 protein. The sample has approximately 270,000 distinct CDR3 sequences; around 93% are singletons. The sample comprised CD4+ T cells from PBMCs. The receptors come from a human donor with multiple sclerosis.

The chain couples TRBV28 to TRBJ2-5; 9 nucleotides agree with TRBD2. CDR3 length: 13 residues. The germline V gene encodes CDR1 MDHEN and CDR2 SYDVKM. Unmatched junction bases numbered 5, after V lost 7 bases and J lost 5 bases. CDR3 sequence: CASKKRGVETQYF. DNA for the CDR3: TGTGCCAGCAAAAAGCGGGGGGTGGAGACCCAGTACTTC.

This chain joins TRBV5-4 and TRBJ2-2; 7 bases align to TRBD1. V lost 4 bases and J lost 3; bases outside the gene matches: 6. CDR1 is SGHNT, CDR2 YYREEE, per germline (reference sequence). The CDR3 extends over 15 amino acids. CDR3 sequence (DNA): TGTGCCAGCAGCCTCGACAGGGTAGACACCGGGGAGCTGTTTTTT. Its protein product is CASSLDRVDTGELFF.

The CDR3 DNA sequence: TGTGCCTGGACCAGCGGGGCGAGCTCCTACGAGCAGTACTTC. Amino acids: CAWTSGASSYEQYF. This chain uses TRBV30 with TRBJ2-7; 7 positions agree with TRBD2. The V gene's germline CDR1 is GTSNPN and CDR2 SVGIG (reference sequence). Trimming cost V 4 bases and J 0 bases; bases outside gene matches: 6. The CDR3 spans 14 residues.

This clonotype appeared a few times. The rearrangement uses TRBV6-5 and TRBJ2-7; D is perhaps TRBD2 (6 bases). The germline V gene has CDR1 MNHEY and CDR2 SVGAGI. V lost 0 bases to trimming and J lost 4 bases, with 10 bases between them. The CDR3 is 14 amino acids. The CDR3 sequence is CASSYSMTRYEQYV. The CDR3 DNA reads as TGTGCCAGCAGTTACTCGATGACTAGGTACGAGCAGTACGTC.

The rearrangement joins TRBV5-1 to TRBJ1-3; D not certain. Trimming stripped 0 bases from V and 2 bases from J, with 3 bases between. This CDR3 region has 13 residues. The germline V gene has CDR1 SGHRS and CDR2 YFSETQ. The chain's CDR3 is CASSLEAGNTIYF. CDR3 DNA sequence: TGCGCCAGCAGCTTGGAGGCTGGAAACACCATATATTTT.

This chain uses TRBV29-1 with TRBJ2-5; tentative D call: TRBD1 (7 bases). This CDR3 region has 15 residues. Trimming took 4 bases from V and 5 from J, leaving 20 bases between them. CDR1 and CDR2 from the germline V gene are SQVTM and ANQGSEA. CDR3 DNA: TGCAGCGTTGGCGGGACAGAGTACTCCGGTGAGACCCAGTACTTC. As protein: CSVGGTEYSGETQYF. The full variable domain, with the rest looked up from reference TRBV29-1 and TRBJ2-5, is SAVISQKPSRDICQRGTSLTIQCQVDSQVTMMFWYRQQPGQSLTLIATANQGSEATYESGFVIDKFPISRPNLTFSTLTVSNMSPEDSSIYLCSVGGTEYSGETQYFGPGTRLLVL.

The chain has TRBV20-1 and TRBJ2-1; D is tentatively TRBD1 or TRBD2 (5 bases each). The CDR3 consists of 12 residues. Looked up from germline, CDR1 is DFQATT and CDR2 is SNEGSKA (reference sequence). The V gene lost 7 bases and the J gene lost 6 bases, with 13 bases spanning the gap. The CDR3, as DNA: TGCAGTGGGGGACCATCTCGCAATGAGCAGTTCTTC. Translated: CSGGPSRNEQFF.

CDR3 sequence: CSAPTSAQSPGELFF. CDR3 nucleotides: TGCAGTGCCCCGACTAGCGCTCAGAGCCCCGGGGAGCTGTTTTTT. The chain recombines TRBV20-1 with TRBJ2-2; 8 bases are a match to TRBD2. The CDR3 sequence is 15 residues long. Losses at the gene ends were 6 bases for V and 6 bases for J; bases not matched to a gene: 12. Germline CDR1 reads DFQATT; CDR2 reads SNEGSKA (reference sequence).

The CDR3 DNA reads TGTGCCAGTAGTGCGATCTCAGGCCCTGAAAAACTGTTTTTT. Protein sequence: CASSAISGPEKLFF. The chain joins TRBV19 to TRBJ1-4; unclear D gene. The CDR3 contains 14 residues. Between the trimmed V and J ends, which lost 5 bases and 7 bases, there was a span of 14 bases. Germline-derived CDR1 and CDR2 are LNHDA and SQIVND (reference sequence). The full variable domain, its missing parts supplied by reference TRBV19 and TRBJ1-4, is DGGITQSPKYLFRKEGQNVTLSCEQNLNHDAMYWYRQDPGQGLRLIYYSQIVNDFQKGDIAEGYSVSREKKESFPLTVTSAQKNPTAFYLCASSAISGPEKLFFGSGTQLSVL.

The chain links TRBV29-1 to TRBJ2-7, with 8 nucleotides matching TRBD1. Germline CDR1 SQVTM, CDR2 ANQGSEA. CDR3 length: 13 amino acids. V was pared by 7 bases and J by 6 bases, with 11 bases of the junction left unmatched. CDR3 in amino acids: CSATGQGESEQYV. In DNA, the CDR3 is TGCAGCGCCACCGGACAGGGAGAGTCCGAGCAGTACGTC.

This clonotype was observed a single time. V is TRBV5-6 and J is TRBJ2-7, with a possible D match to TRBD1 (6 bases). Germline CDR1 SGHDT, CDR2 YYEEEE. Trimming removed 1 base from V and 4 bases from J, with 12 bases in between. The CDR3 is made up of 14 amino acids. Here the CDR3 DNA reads TGTGCCAGCAGCTTGCAGGGGTTGGGGTACGAGCAGTACGTC. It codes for CASSLQGLGYEQYV.

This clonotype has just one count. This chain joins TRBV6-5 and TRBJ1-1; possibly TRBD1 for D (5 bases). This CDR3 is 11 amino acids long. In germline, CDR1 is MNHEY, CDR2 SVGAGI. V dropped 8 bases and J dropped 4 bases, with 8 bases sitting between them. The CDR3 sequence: CASQGATEAFF. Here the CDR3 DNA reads TGTGCCAGCCAGGGTGCCACTGAAGCTTTCTTT.

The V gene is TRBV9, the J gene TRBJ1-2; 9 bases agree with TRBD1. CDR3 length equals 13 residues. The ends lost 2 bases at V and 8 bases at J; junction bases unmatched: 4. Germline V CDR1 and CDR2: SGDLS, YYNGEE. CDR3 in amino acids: CASSVLTGGGYTF. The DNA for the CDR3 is TGTGCCAGCAGCGTCCTGACAGGGGGAGGCTACACCTTC.

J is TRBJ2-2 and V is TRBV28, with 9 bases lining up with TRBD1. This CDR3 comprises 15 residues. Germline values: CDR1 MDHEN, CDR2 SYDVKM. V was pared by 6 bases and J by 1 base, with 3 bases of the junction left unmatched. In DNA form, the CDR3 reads TGTGCCAGCAGGCGGGGACAGGGGAACACCGGGGAGCTGTTTTTT. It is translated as CASRRGQGNTGELFF.

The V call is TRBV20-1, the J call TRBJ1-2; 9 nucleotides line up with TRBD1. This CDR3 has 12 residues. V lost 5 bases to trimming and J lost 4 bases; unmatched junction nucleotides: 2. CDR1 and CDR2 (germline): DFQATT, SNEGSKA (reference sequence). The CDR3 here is CSAWTGVYGYTF. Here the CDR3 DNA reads TGCAGTGCTTGGACAGGGGTCTATGGCTACACCTTC.

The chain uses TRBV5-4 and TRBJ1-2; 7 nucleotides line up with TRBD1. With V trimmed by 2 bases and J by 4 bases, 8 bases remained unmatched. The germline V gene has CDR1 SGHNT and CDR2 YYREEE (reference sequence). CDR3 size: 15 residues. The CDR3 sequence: CASSLPLGQSYGYTF. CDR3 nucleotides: TGTGCCAGCAGCTTACCACTGGGACAGAGCTATGGCTACACCTTC.

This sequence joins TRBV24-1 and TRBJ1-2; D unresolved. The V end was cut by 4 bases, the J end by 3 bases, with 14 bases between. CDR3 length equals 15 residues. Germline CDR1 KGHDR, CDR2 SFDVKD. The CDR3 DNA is TGTGCCACCAGTGACAGTAGGCCAGCCGACTATGGCTACACCTTC. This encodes CATSDSRPADYGYTF.

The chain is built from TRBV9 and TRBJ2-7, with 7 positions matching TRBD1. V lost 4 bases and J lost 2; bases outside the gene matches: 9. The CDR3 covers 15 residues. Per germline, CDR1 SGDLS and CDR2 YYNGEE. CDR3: CASSPRTGVTYEQYF. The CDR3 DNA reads TGTGCCAGCAGCCCCCGGACAGGAGTAACCTACGAGCAGTACTTC. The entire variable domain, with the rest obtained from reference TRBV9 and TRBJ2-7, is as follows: DSGVTQTPKHLITATGQRVTLRCSPRSGDLSVYWYQQSLDQGLQFLIQYYNGEERAKGNILERFSAQQFPDLHSELNLSSLELGDSALYFCASSPRTGVTYEQYFGPGTRLTVT.

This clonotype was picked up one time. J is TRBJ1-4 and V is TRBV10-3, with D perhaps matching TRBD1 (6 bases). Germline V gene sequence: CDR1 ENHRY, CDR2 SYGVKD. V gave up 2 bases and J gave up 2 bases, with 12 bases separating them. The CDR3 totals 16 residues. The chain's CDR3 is CAISETRTGTNEKLFF. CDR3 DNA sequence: TGTGCCATCAGTGAGACGCGAACAGGGACTAATGAAAAACTGTTTTTT.

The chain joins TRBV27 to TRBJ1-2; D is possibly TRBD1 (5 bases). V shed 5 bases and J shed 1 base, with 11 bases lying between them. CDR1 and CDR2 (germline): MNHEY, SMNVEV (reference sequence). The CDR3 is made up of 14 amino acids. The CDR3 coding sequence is TGTGCCAGCAGTCCCTTCCAGGGTAACTATGGCTACACCTTC. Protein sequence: CASSPFQGNYGYTF.

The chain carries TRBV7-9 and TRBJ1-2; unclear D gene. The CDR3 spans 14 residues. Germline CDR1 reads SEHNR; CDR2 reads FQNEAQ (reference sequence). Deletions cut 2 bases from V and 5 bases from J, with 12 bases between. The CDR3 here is CASSLSRENYGYTF. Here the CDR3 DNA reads TGTGCCAGCAGCTTATCGAGAGAGAATTATGGCTACACCTTC.